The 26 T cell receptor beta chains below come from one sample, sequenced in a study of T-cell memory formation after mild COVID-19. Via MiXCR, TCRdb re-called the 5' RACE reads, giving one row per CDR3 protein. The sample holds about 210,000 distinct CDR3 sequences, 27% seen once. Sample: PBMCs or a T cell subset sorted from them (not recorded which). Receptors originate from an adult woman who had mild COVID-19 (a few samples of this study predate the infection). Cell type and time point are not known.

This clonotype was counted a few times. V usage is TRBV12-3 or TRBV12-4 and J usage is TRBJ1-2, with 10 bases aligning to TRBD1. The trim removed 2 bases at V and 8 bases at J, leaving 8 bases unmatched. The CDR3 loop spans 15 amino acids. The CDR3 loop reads CASSLSTGGAGGYTF. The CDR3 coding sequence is TGTGCCAGCAGTTTATCGACAGGGGGCGCGGGGGGCTACACCTTC.

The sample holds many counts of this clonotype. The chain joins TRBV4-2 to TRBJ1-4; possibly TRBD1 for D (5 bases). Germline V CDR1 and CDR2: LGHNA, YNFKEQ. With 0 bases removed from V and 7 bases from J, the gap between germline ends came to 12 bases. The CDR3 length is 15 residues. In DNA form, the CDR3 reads TGTGCCAGCAGCCAAGATAGGCAGGGCGGTGAAAAACTGTTTTTT. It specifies CASSQDRQGGEKLFF.

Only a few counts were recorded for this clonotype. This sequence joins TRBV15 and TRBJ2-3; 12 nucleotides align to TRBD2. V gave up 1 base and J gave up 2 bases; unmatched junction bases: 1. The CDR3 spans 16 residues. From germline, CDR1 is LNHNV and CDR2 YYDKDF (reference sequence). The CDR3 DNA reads TGTGCCACCAGCAGAGGACTAGCGGGAGACACAGATACGCAGTATTTT. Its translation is CATSRGLAGDTDTQYF.

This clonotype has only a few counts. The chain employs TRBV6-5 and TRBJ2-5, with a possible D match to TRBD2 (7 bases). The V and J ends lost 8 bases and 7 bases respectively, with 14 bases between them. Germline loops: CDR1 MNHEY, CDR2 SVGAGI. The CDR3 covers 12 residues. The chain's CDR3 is CASGGRGTTQYF. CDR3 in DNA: TGTGCCAGCGGTGGGAGGGGGACGACCCAGTACTTC.

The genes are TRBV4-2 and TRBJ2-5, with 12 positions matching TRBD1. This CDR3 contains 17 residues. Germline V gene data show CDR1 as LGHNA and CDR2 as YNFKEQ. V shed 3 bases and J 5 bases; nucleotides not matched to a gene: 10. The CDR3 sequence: CASSQGQGASGQETQYF. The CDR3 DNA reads TGTGCCAGCAGCCAGGGACAGGGGGCGTCTGGTCAGGAGACCCAGTACTTC.

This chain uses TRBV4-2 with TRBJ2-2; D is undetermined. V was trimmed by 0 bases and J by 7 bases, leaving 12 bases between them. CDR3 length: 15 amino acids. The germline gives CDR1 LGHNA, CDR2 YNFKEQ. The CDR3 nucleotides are TGTGCCAGCAGCCAAGAAACGGGTATACGCGGGGAGCTGTTTTTT. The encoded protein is CASSQETGIRGELFF.

The CDR3 DNA reads as TGTGCCAGCAGTTTACGGCGGAGACAAGAGACCCAGTACTTC. As protein: CASSLRRRQETQYF. The V and J genes are TRBV12-3 or TRBV12-4 and TRBJ2-5; D not certain. The V end lost 2 bases, the J end lost 2 bases, and 9 bases lay between the germline ends. The CDR3 is 14 amino acids.

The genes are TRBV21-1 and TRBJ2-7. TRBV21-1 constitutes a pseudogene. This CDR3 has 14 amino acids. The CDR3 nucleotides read TGTGCCAGCAGCAATCGGGTTAGGTCCTACGAGCAGTACTTC. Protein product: CASSNRVRSYEQYF.

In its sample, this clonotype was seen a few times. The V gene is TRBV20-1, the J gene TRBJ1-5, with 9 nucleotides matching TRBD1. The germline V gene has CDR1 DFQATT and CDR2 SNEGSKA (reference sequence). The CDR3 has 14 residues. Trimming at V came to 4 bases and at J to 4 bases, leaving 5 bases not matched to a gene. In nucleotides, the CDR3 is TGCAGTGCTAAATACGGGACAGGGAATCAGCCCCAGCATTTT. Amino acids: CSAKYGTGNQPQHF.

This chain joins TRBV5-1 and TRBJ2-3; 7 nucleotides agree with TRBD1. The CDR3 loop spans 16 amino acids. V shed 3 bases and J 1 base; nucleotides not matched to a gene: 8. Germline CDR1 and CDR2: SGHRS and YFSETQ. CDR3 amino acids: CASSSNRGGRTDTQYF. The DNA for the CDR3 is TGCGCCAGCAGCTCCAACAGGGGTGGCCGCACAGATACGCAGTATTTT.

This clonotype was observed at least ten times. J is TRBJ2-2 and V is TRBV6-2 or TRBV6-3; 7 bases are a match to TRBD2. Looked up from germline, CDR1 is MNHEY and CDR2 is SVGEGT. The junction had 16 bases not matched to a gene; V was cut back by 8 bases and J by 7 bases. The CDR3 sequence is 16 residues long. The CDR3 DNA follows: TGTGCCAGCCTACCTACCGGATTGGGGGGGAGCGGGGAGCTGTTTTTT. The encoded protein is CASLPTGLGGSGELFF.

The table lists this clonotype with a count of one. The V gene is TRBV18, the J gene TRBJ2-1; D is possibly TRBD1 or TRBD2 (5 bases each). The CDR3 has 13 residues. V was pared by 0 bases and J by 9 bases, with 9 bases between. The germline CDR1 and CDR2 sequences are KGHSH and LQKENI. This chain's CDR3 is CASSPPNGAEQFF. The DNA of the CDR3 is TGTGCCAGCTCACCACCTAACGGGGCTGAGCAGTTCTTC. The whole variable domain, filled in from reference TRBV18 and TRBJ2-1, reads NAGVMQNPRHLVRRRGQEARLRCSPMKGHSHVYWYRQLPEEGLKFMVYLQKENIIDESGMPKERFSAEFPKEGPSILRIQQVVRGDSAAYFCASSPPNGAEQFFGPGTRLTVL.

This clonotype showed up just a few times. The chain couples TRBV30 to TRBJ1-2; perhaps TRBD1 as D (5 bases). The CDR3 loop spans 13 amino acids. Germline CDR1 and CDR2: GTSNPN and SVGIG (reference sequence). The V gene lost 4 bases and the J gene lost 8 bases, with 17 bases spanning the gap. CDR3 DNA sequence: TGTGCCTGGATGCATGGGGGTTTGGGAGGCTACACCTTC. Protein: CAWMHGGLGGYTF. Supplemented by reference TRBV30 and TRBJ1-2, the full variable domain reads SQTIHQWPATLVQPVGSPLSLECTVEGTSNPNLYWYRQAAGRGLQLLFYSVGIGQISSEVPQNLSASRPQDRQFILSSKKLLLSDSGFYLCAWMHGGLGGYTFGSGTRLTVV.

CDR3 amino acids: CASSLLGQGVTDTQYF. CDR3 DNA sequence: TGTGCCAGCAGCCTACTCGGACAGGGGGTCACAGATACGCAGTATTTT. The chain uses TRBV14 and TRBJ2-3; 10 bases fit TRBD1. The length of the CDR3 is 16 residues. V was clipped by 4 bases and J by 2 bases; unmatched bases: 6. Germline-derived CDR1 and CDR2 are SGHDN and FVKESK.

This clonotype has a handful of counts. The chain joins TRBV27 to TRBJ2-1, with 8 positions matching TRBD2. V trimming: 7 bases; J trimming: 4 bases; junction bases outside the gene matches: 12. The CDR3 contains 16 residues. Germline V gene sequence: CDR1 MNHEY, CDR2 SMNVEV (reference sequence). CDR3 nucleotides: TGTGCCAGCAAGGTGAGGCAAACTAGCGGTTACAATGAGCAGTTCTTC. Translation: CASKVRQTSGYNEQFF.

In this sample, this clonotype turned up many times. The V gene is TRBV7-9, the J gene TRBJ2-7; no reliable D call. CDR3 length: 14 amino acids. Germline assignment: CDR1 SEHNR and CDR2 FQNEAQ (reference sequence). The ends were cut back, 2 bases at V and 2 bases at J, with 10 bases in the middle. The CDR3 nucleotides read TGTGCCAGCAGCTTATCGGATTCGGCCTACGAGCAGTACTTC. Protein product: CASSLSDSAYEQYF.

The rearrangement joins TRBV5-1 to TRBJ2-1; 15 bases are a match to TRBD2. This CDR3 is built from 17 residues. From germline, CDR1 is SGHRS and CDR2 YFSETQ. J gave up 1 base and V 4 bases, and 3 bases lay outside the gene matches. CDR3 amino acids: CASSTGTSGRSYNEQFF. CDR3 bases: TGCGCCAGCAGCACTGGGACTAGCGGGAGGTCCTACAATGAGCAGTTCTTC. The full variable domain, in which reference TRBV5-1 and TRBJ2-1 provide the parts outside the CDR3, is KAGVTQTPRYLIKTRGQQVTLSCSPISGHRSVSWYQQTPGQGLQFLFEYFSETQRNKGNFPGRFSGRQFSNSRSEMNVSTLELGDSALYLCASSTGTSGRSYNEQFFGPGTRLTVL.

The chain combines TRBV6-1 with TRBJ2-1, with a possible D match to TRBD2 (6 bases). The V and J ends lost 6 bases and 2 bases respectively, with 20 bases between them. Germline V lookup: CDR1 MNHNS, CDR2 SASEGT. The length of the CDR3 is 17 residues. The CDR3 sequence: CASRDPGTVRAYNEQFF. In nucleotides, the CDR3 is TGTGCCAGCAGGGATCCCGGGACTGTTCGGGCCTACAATGAGCAGTTCTTC.

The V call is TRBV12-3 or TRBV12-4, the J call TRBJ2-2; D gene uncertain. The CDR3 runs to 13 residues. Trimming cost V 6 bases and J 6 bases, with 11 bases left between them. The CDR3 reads CASRTELSGELFF. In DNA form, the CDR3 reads TGTGCCAGCAGAACCGAATTGTCCGGGGAGCTGTTTTTT.

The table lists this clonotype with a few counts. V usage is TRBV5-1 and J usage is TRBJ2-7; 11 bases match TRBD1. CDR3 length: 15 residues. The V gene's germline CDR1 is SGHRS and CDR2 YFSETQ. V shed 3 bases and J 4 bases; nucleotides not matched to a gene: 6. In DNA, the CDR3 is TGCGCCAGCAGCTGGGGACAGGGGGTTCTTTACGAGCAGTACTTC. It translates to CASSWGQGVLYEQYF. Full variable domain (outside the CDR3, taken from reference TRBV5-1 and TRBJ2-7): KAGVTQTPRYLIKTRGQQVTLSCSPISGHRSVSWYQQTPGQGLQFLFEYFSETQRNKGNFPGRFSGRQFSNSRSEMNVSTLELGDSALYLCASSWGQGVLYEQYFGPGTRLTVT.

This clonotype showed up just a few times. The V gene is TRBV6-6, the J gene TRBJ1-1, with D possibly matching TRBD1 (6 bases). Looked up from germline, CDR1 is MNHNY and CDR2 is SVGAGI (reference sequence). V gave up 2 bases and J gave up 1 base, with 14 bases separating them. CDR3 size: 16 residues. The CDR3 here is CASSYRTLDRNTEAFF. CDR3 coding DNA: TGTGCCAGCAGTTACCGAACCTTGGACAGGAACACTGAAGCTTTCTTT.

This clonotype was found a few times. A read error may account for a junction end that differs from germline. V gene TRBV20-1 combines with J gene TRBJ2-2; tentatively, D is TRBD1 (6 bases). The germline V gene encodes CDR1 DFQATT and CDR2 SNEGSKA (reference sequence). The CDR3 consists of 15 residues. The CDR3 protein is CSASGQSPNAGELFF. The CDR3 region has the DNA TGCAGTGCTAGCGGACAGAGCCCGAACGCCGGGGAGCTGTTTTTT.

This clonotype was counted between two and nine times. The CDR3 DNA reads as TGTGCCAGCAGTGAACCGGGACTAGCGGGATCCACAGATACGCAGTATTTT. This sequence encodes CASSEPGLAGSTDTQYF. The J gene is TRBJ2-3, the V gene TRBV6-1; TRBD2 matches at 13 bases. J was trimmed by 2 bases and V by 2 bases; bases with no gene match: 4. Per germline, CDR1 MNHNS and CDR2 SASEGT. The CDR3 length is 17 residues.

In DNA, the CDR3 is TGTGCCAGTTGGGGAGCTGGGTATGAGCAGTTCTTC. It specifies CASWGAGYEQFF. This chain links TRBV5-6 with TRBJ2-1; a weak D match, TRBD2 (5 bases). V dropped 8 bases and J dropped 8 bases, with 14 bases sitting between them. The CDR3 is 12 residues long. Germline-derived CDR1 and CDR2 are SGHDT and YYEEEE.

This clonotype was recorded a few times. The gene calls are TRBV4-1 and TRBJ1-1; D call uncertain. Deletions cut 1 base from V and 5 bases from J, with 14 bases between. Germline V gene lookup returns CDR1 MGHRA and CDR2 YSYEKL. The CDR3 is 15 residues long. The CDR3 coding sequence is TGCGCCAGCAGCCAAGTTCAAACCGTAGGGACTGAAGCTTTCTTT. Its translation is CASSQVQTVGTEAFF.

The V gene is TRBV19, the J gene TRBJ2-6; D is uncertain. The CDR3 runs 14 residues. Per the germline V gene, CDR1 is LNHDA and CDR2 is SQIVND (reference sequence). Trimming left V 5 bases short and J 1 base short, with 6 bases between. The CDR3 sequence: CASSDGSGANVLTF. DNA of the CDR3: TGTGCCAGTAGTGATGGGTCTGGGGCCAACGTCCTGACTTTC.